Each of the 12 T cell receptor beta chains below was sequenced from the same sample in a study of blood T cell repertoires in COVID-19. Using immunoSEQ multiplex PCR, the repertoire was profiled, and TCRdb retains in-frame clones only, with some absent. Among 300,000 or so clones listed, around 90% were seen once. Material for sequencing was peripheral blood. The receptors originated from a man between 45 and 60 years old with active or convalescent COVID-19.

Only one count was recorded for this clone. This chain uses TRBV28 with TRBJ2-7; 8 bases are shared with TRBD1. The CDR3 runs 15 residues. Per the germline V gene, CDR1 is MDHEN and CDR2 is SYDVKM. The ends lost 8 bases at V and 3 bases at J; junction bases unmatched: 12. CDR3 sequence: CASGSQGAGNYEQYF. In DNA form, the CDR3 reads TGTGCCAGCGGGTCCCAGGGGGCTGGCAACTACGAGCAGTACTTC.

This chain uses TRBV5-1 with TRBJ1-4, with 7 bases aligning to TRBD1. From germline, CDR1 is SGHRS and CDR2 YFSETQ. Trimming at V came to 4 bases and at J to 4 bases, leaving 7 bases not matched to a gene. The CDR3 has 15 residues. The CDR3 region is CASSKQTGSNEKLFF. The CDR3 DNA follows: TGCGCCAGCAGCAAACAGACAGGGAGTAATGAAAAACTGTTTTTT.

V usage is TRBV30 and J usage is TRBJ1-1; 7 nucleotides agree with TRBD1. This CDR3 has 14 amino acids. V shed 2 bases and J 5 bases; nucleotides not matched to a gene: 8. CDR1 is GTSNPN and CDR2 is SVGIG in the germline V gene (reference sequence). The CDR3 DNA follows: TGTGCCTGGAGTACACCCCTGACAGGGACTGAAGCTTTCTTT. Amino acid sequence: CAWSTPLTGTEAFF.

On this clone itself: Other DNA sequences in the same sample also yield this CDR3. The V call is TRBV28, the J call TRBJ1-5; 8 bases fit TRBD1. Germline V lookup: CDR1 MDHEN, CDR2 SYDVKM. V gave up 3 bases and J gave up 5 bases; unmatched junction bases: 3. This CDR3 spans 14 amino acids. CDR3 nucleotide sequence: TGTGCCAGCAGTTTGGACAGGGAGGATCAGCCCCAGCATTTT. It codes for CASSLDREDQPQHF.

This chain joins TRBV6-6 and TRBJ1-1; D may be TRBD1 (5 bases). Germline V gene data show CDR1 as MNHNY and CDR2 as SVGAGI (reference sequence). Trimming cost V 6 bases and J 4 bases, with 21 bases left between them. This CDR3 spans 16 amino acids. CDR3 DNA: TGTGCCAGCAGCTTCTTGGGGGGAGGATATGGCACTGAAGCTTTCTTT. It translates to CASSFLGGGYGTEAFF.

The rearrangement uses TRBV18 and TRBJ2-7; TRBD1 aligns across 7 bases. This CDR3 contains 15 residues. CDR1 and CDR2 from the germline V gene are KGHSH and LQKENI. J gave up 2 bases and V 3 bases, and 7 bases lay outside the gene matches. CDR3 nucleotides: TGTGCCAGCTCACCGCAGGGGGTAAAAGCCTACGAGCAGTACTTC. This gives the protein CASSPQGVKAYEQYF.

V usage is TRBV18 and J usage is TRBJ1-1; 8 nucleotides line up with TRBD1. Trimming removed 3 bases from V and 0 bases from J; junction bases left unmatched: 3. The CDR3 length is 15 residues. Germline values: CDR1 KGHSH, CDR2 LQKENI. The CDR3 DNA reads TGTGCCAGCTCACCTCGGACAGGGATGAACACTGAAGCTTTCTTT. The encoded protein is CASSPRTGMNTEAFF. Together with reference TRBV18 and TRBJ1-1, the CDR3 gives the full variable domain: NAGVMQNPRHLVRRRGQEARLRCSPMKGHSHVYWYRQLPEEGLKFMVYLQKENIIDESGMPKERFSAEFPKEGPSILRIQQVVRGDSAAYFCASSPRTGMNTEAFFGQGTRLTVV.

The chain employs TRBV10-3 and TRBJ1-6; 7 bases are a match to TRBD1. The CDR3 is 14 residues long. After removal of 1 base from V and 10 bases from J, the junction contained 4 bases not matched to a gene. Germline V CDR1 and CDR2: ENHRY, SYGVKD. The CDR3 sequence is CAISEFQGESPLHF. The CDR3 region has the DNA TGTGCCATCAGTGAGTTTCAGGGGGAGTCACCCCTCCACTTT.

The V call is TRBV6-2 or TRBV6-3, the J call TRBJ2-7; 7 bases match TRBD1. CDR1 is MNHEY and CDR2 is SVGEGT in the germline V gene. After removal of 5 bases from V and 1 base from J, the junction contained 11 bases not matched to a gene. The CDR3 is made up of 16 amino acids. CDR3 region: CASSRPGQPTSYEQYF. For the CDR3, the DNA is TGTGCCAGCAGTCGTCCGGGACAGCCCACATCCTACGAGCAGTACTTC.

This rearrangement joins TRBV2 to TRBJ1-1; 7 positions match TRBD1. CDR1 is SNHLY, CDR2 FYNNEI, per germline. The junction had 11 bases not matched to a gene; V was cut back by 6 bases and J by 13 bases. There are 12 residues in the CDR3. The CDR3 is CASRMTGPYIFF. Written as DNA, the CDR3 is TGTGCCAGCAGGATGACAGGGCCGTATATTTTCTTT.

This clone was detected a few times. The J gene is TRBJ2-1, the V gene TRBV7-2; tentatively, D is TRBD1 (5 bases). V was clipped by 1 base and J by 8 bases, with 12 bases between them. The CDR3 contains 14 residues. Per germline, CDR1 SGHTA and CDR2 FQGNSA. The CDR3 DNA reads TGTGCCAGCAGCTTAGTCGGATGGGGCGATGAGCAGTTCTTC. Protein sequence: CASSLVGWGDEQFF.

The chain recombines TRBV6-6 with TRBJ2-5; 7 bases align to TRBD1. Losses at the gene ends were 2 bases for V and 4 bases for J; bases not matched to a gene: 4. From germline, CDR1 is MNHNY and CDR2 SVGAGI (reference sequence). This CDR3 contains 14 residues. CDR3 in DNA: TGTGCCAGCAGTTACCCGACAGGGCGAGAGACCCAGTACTTC. It translates to CASSYPTGRETQYF.